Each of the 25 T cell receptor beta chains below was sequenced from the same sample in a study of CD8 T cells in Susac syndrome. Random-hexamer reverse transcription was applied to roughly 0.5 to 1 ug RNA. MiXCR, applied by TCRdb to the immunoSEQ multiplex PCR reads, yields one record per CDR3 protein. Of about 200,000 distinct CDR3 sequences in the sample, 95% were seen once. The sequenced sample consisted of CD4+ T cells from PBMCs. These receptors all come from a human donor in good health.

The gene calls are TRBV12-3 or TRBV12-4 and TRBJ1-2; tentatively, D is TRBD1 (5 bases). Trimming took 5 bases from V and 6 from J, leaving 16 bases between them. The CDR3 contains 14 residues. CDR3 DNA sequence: TGTGCCAGCAGTCCTTGGGGGGGTAAAGATGGCTACACCTTC. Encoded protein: CASSPWGGKDGYTF.

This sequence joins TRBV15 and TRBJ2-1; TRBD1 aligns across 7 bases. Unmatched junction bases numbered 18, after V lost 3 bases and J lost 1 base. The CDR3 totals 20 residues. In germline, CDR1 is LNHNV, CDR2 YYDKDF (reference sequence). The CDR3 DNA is TGTGCCACCAGCAGGGGGTTTACTACAGGGGACGCAGGGTCCTACAATGAGCAGTTCTTC. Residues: CATSRGFTTGDAGSYNEQFF.

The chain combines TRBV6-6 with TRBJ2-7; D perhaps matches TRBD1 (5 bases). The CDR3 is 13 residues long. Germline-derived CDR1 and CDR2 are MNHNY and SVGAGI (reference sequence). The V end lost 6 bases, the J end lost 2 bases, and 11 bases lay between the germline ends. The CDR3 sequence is CASSIDRAYEQYV. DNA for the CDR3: TGTGCCAGCAGCATTGACAGAGCCTACGAGCAGTACGTC.

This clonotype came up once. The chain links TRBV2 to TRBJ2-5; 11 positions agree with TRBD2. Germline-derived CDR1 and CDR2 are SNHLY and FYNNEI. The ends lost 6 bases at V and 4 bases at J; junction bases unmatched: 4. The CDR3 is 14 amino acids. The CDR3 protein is CASRTSGMAETQYF. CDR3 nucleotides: TGTGCCAGCAGGACTAGCGGGATGGCAGAGACCCAGTACTTC.

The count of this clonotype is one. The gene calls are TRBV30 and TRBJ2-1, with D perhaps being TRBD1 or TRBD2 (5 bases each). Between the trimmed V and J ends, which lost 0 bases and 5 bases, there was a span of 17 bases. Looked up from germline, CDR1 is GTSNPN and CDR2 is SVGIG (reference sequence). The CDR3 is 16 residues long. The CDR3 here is CAWSVSGSLGNNEQFF. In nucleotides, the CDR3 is TGTGCCTGGAGTGTGTCAGGGTCTCTCGGGAACAATGAGCAGTTCTTC.

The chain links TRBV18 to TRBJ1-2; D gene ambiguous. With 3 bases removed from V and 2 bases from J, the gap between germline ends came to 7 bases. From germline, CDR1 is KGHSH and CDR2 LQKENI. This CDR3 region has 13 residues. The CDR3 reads CASSPEQNYGYTF. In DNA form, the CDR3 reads TGTGCCAGCTCACCGGAACAGAACTATGGCTACACCTTC.

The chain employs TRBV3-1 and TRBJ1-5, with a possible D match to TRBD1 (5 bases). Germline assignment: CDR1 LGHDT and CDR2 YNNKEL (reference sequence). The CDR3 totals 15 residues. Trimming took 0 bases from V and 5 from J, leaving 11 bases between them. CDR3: CASSQDLGGYQPQHF. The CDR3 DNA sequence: TGTGCCAGCAGCCAAGATTTGGGGGGATATCAGCCCCAGCATTTT.

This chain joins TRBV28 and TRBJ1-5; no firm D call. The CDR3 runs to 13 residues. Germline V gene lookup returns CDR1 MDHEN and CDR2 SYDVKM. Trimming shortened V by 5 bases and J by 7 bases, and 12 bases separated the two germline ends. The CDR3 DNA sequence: TGTGCCAGCAGTGAAGGTATTAGGCAGCCCCAGCATTTT. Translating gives CASSEGIRQPQHF.

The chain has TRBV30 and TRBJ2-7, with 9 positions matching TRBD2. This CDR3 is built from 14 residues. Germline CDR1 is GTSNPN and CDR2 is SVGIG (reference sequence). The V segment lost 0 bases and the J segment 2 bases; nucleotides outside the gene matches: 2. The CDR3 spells CAWSVASGTYEQYV. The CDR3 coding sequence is TGTGCCTGGAGTGTAGCTAGCGGGACCTACGAGCAGTACGTC.

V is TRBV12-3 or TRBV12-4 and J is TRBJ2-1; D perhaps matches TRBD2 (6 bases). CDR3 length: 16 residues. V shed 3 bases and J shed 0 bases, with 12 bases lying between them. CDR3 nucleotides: TGTGCCAGCAGTTTTGACGGGAGCGCCTCCTACAATGAGCAGTTCTTC. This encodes CASSFDGSASYNEQFF.

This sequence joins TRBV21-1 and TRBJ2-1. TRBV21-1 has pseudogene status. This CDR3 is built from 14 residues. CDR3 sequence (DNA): TGTGCCAGCAGCCCTCGAAGGTCTGACAATGAGCAGTTCTTC. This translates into CASSPRRSDNEQFF.

The CDR3 spells CAWSTPRTGANYGYTF. DNA for the CDR3: TGTGCCTGGAGTACCCCACGGACGGGAGCTAACTATGGCTACACCTTC. This chain joins TRBV30 and TRBJ1-2; D is uncertain. The CDR3 runs 16 residues. CDR1 and CDR2 from the germline V gene are GTSNPN and SVGIG (reference sequence). Trimming removed 2 bases at V and 0 bases at J, with 16 bases between.

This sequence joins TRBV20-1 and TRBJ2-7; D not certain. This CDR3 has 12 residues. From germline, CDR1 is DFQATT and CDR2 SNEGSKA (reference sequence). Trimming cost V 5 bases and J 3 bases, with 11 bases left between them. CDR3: CSALNDRYEQYV. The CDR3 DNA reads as TGCAGTGCTTTAAACGACCGCTACGAGCAGTACGTC.

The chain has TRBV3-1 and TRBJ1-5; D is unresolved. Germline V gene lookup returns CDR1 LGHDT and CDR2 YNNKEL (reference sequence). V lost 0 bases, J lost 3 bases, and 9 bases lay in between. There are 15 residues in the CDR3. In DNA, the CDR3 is TGTGCCAGCAGCCAAGAGGGCAGCTACAATCAGCCCCAGCATTTT. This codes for CASSQEGSYNQPQHF.

The CDR3 nucleotides are TGTGCCATCAGGGGGACAGGGGATGAGACCCAGTACTTC. It yields the protein CAIRGTGDETQYF. V usage is TRBV10-3 and J usage is TRBJ2-5; 10 bases map to TRBD1. Trimming at V came to 6 bases and at J to 5 bases, leaving 3 bases not matched to a gene. Germline CDR1 is ENHRY and CDR2 is SYGVKD. The CDR3 runs to 13 residues.

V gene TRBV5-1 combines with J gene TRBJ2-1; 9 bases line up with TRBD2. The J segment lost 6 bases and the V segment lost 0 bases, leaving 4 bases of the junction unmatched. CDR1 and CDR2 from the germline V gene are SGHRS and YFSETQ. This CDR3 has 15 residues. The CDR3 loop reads CASSLVLREGNEQFF. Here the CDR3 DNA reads TGCGCCAGCAGCTTGGTATTGCGGGAGGGCAATGAGCAGTTCTTC.

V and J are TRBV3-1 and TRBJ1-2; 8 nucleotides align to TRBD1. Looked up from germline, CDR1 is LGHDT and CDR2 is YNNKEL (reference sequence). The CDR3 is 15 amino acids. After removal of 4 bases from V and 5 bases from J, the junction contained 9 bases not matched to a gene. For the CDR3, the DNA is TGTGCCAGCAGCCTCTTGGGACAGGAAAGATATGGCTACACCTTC. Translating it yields CASSLLGQERYGYTF.

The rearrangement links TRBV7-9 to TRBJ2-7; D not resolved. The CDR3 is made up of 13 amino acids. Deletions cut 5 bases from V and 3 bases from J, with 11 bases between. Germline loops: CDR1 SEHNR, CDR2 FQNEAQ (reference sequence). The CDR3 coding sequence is TGTGCCAGCAGCCGGACGGAGTTCTACGAGCAGTACGTC. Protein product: CASSRTEFYEQYV.

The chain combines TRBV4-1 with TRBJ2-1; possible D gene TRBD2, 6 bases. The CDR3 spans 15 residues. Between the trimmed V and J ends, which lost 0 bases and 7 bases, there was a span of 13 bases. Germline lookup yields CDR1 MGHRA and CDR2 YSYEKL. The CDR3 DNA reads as TGCGCCAGCAGCCAAGATCTGGAGGGTCGGAATGAGCAGTTCTTC. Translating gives CASSQDLEGRNEQFF.

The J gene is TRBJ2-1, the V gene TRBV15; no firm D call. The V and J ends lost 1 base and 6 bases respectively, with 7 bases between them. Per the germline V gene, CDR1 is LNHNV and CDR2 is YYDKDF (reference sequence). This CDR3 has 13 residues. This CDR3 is CATSRGWVNEQFF. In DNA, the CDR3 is TGTGCCACCAGCAGAGGGTGGGTCAATGAGCAGTTCTTC. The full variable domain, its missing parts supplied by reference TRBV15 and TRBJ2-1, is DAMVIQNPRYQVTQFGKPVTLSCSQTLNHNVMYWYQQKSSQAPKLLFHYYDKDFNNEADTPDNFQSRRPNTSFCFLDIRSPGLGDTAMYLCATSRGWVNEQFFGPGTRLTVL.

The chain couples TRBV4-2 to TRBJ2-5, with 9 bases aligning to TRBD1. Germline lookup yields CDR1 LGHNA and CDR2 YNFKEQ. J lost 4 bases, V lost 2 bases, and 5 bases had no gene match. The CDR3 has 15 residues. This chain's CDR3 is CASSQPGQGGETQYF. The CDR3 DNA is TGTGCCAGCAGCCAACCGGGACAGGGAGGAGAGACCCAGTACTTC.

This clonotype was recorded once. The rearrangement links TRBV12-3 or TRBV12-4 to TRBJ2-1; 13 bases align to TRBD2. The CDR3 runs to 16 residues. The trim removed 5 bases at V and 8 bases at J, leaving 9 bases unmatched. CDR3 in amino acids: CASSPTSGRPADEQFF. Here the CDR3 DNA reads TGTGCCAGCAGTCCGACTAGCGGGAGGCCAGCGGATGAGCAGTTCTTC.

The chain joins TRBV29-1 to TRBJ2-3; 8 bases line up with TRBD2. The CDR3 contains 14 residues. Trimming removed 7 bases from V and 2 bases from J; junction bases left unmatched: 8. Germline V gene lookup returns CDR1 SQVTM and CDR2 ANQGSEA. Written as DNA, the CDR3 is TGCAGCGGGACCTTAGCGGGATCCACAGATACGCAGTATTTT. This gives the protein CSGTLAGSTDTQYF.

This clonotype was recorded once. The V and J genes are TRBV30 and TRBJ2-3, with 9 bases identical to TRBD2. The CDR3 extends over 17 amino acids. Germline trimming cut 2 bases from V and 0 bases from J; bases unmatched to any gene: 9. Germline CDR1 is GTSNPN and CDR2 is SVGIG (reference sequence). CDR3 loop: CAWSKLAGQSSTDTQYF. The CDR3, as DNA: TGTGCCTGGAGTAAGCTAGCGGGACAGTCTAGCACAGATACGCAGTATTTT.

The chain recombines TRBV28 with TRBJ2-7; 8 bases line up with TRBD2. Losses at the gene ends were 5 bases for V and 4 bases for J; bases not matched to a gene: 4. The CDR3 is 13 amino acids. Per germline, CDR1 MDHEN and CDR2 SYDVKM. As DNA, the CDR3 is TGTGCCAGCAGTAGTCGCGGGAGGTACGAGCAGTACGTC. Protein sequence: CASSSRGRYEQYV.